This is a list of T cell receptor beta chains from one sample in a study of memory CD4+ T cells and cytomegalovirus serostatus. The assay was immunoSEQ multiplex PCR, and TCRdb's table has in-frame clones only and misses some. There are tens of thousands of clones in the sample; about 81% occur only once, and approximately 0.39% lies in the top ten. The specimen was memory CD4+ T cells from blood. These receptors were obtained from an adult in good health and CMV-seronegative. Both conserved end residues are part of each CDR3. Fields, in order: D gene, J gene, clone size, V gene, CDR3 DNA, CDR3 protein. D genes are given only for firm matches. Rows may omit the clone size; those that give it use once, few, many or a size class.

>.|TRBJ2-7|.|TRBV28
TGTGCCAGCAGTGATACCTCAGGGTCCTACGAGCAGTACTTC
CASSDTSGSYEQYF
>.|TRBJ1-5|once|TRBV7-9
TGTGCCAGCAGCTTAGGAGGGCTAAGCAATCAGCCCCAGCATTTT
CASSLGGLSNQPQHF
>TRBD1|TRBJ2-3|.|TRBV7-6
TGTGCCAGCAGCTTACAGGGGGCAAGGGCAGATACGCAGTATTTT
CASSLQGARADTQYF
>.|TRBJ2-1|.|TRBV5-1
TGCGCCAGCAGCTTGGCTGACAGGAATGAGCAGTTCTTC
CASSLADRNEQFF
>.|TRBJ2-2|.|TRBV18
TGTGCCAGCTCACCACCGGCAGCGACGAACACCGGGGAGCTGTTTTTT
CASSPPAATNTGELFF
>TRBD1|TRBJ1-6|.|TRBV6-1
TGTGCCAGCAGTGACTTCCGGGACAGGGGGGGAAAGCATTCACCCCTCCACTTT
CASSDFRDRGGKHSPLHF
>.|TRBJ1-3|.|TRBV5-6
TGTGCCAGCAGCTTGTTGACGGGACGGATCCCCTCTGGAAACACCATATATTTT
CASSLLTGRIPSGNTIYF
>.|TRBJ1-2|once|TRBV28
TGTGCCAGCAGTACTACCTTTGCCTATGGCTACACCTTC
CASSTTFAYGYTF
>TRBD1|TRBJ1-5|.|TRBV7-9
TGTGCCAGCAGCTCGGGACAGCAGCCCCAGCATTTT
CASSSGQQPQHF
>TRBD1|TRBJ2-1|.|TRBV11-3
TGTGCCAGCAGCTTAGATTGGGGACAGGACAATGAGCAGTTCTTC
CASSLDWGQDNEQFF
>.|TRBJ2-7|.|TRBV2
TGTGCCAGCTGCCCCCAGCTTTCCTACGAGCAGTACTTC
CASCPQLSYEQYF
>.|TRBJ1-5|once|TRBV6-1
TGTGCCAGCAGCGCTATCAAGGGTCAGCCCCAGCATTTT
CASSAIKGQPQHF
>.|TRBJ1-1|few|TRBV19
TGTGCCAGTAGTACACCCCCGGGTAATCGGGCCACGAACACTGAAGCTTTCTTT
CASSTPPGNRATNTEAFF
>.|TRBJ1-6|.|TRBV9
TGTGCCAGCAGCGTAGGGGGCAGTAATTCACCCCTCCACTTT
CASSVGGSNSPLHF
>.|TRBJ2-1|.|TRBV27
TGTGCCAGCAGCCCCTTACCTTTAGTGGGGGGTACTGAGCAGTTCTTC
CASSPLPLVGGTEQFF
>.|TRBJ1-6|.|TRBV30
TGTGCCTGGAGTGAAAAGGGAATTCTGGGCGGTTCACCCCTCCACTTT
CAWSEKGILGGSPLHF
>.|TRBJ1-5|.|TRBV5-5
TGTGCCAGCAGCTTGGCCACCAGTAATCAGCCCCAGCATTTT
CASSLATSNQPQHF
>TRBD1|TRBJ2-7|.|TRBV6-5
TGTGCCAGCAGTTACCGGGACAGGGGAACCTACGAGCAGTACTTC
CASSYRDRGTYEQYF
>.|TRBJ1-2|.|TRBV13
TGTGCCAGCAGCTCCCGGAGATTAACCCGGCATGGCTACACCTTC
CASSSRRLTRHGYTF
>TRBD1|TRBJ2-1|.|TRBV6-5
TGTGCCAGCAGTCCTGGACAGGTCTACAATGAGCAGTTCTTC
CASSPGQVYNEQFF
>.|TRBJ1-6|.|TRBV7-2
TGTGCCAGCAGCTGGACAAGTTCACCCCTCCACTTT
CASSWTSSPLHF
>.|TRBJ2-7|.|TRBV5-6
TGTGCCAGCAGCTTGAGGGGGGAGCAGTACTTC
CASSLRGEQYF
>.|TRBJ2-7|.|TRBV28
TGTGCCAGCAGTTCCCGGGTGCGGGGCAAAGGGAAGGAGCAGTACTTC
CASSSRVRGKGKEQYF
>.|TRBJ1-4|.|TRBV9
TGTGCCAGCAGCGTATGGTCCGGGGGGAATGAAAAACTGTTTTTT
CASSVWSGGNEKLFF
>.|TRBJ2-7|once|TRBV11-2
TGTGCCAGCAGCTTAACCGACGAGCTCTCCTACGAGCAGTACTTC
CASSLTDELSYEQYF
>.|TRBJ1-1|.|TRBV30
TGTGCCTGGTACCCGAACAGTAAGACTGAAGCTTTCTTT
CAWYPNSKTEAFF
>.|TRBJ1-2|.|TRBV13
TGTGCCAGCAGCTTAGAGGGGACCTACTATGGCTACACCTTC
CASSLEGTYYGYTF
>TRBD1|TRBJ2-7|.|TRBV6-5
TGTGCCAGCAGTTACACTACCGGGACAGGGGCATACGAGCAGTACTTC
CASSYTTGTGAYEQYF
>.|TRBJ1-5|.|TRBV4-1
TGCGCCAGCAGCCTTCCCCGGGGGGCCATAAGCAATCAGCCCCAGCATTTT
CASSLPRGAISNQPQHF
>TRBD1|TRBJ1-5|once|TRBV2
TGTGCCAGCAGGCCGGGACAGAACAATCAGCCCCAGCATTTT
CASRPGQNNQPQHF
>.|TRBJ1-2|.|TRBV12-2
TGTGCAAGTCGCCCTCGACCGAGTAACTATGGCTACACCTTC
CASRPRPSNYGYTF
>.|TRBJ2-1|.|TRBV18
TGTGCCAGCTCCAAGGGCGGGCCGCCTCCCAACAATGAGCAGTTCTTC
CASSKGGPPPNNEQFF
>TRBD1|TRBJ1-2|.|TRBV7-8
TGCGCCAGCAGCTTAGACAGGGAGAACTATGGCTACACCTTC
CASSLDRENYGYTF
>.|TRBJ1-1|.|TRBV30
TGTGCCTGGAGTGCATACCTTGGGACCGGTCAAGCTGAAGCTTTCTTT
CAWSAYLGTGQAEAFF
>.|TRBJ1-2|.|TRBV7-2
TGTGCCAGCATGGGCCAGGGGAATGGCTACACCTTC
CASMGQGNGYTF
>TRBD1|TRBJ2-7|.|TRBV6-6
TGTGCCAGCAGGCCCGACAGGGGGATAAGGGAGCAGTACTTC
CASRPDRGIREQYF
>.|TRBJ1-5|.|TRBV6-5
TGTGCCAGCAGGCCCTTGGGAGGGGGGTTTCAGCCCCAGCATTTT
CASRPLGGGFQPQHF
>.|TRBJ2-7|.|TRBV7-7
TGTGCTAGCAGCTTAGAGGTTGGCCCCTGGAGGGAGCAGTACTTC
CASSLEVGPWREQYF
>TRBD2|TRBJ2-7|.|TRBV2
TGTGCCAGCAGGGGACTAGCGGGGGGCTACGAGCAGTACTTC
CASRGLAGGYEQYF
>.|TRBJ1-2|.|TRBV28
TGTGCCAGCAGTCTGGGGGGGTACTATGGCTACACCTTC
CASSLGGYYGYTF
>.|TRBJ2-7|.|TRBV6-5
TGTGCCAGTCAGGGGACCTACGAGCAGTACTTC
CASQGTYEQYF
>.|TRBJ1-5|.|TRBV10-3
TGTGCCACCACTCCGGGGGATAGCAATCAGCCCCAGCATTTT
CATTPGDSNQPQHF
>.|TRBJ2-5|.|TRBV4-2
TGTGCCAGCAGCCTAAGGATACAAGAGACCCAGTACTTC
CASSLRIQETQYF
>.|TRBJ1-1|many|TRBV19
TGTGCCAGTATTCCCACACCTAGAACCACTGAAGCTTTCTTT
CASIPTPRTTEAFF
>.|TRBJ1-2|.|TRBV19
TGTGCCAGTAGTATCAAGGGAGTGGCTAACTATGGCTACACCTTC
CASSIKGVANYGYTF
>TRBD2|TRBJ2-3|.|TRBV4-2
TGTGCCAGCAGCCAAGATGGGGCGGGGGGGAGGGCAGATACGCAGTATTTT
CASSQDGAGGRADTQYF
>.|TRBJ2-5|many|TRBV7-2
TGTGCCAGCAGCTTTTCAGAGACCCAGTACTTC
CASSFSETQYF
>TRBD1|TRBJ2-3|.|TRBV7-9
TGTGCCAGCAGCCGGGACAGCCCTAGCACAGATACGCAGTATTTT
CASSRDSPSTDTQYF
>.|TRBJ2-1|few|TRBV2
TGTGCCAGCAGTGAGGGTAGGGCACAGTTCTTC
CASSEGRAQFF
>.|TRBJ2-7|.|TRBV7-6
TGTGCCAGCAGCTTAGATGCTGGGGATTACGAGCAGTACTTC
CASSLDAGDYEQYF
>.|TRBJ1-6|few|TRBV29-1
TGCAGCGCCAGGGATAACCACTCACCCCTCCACTTT
CSARDNHSPLHF
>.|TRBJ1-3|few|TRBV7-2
TGTGCCAGCAGCTTAGACCTCGGGGGCACCATATATTTT
CASSLDLGGTIYF
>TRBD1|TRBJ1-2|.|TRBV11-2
TGTGCCAGCAGCTTAGCAGGGGGCTATGGCTACACCTTC
CASSLAGGYGYTF
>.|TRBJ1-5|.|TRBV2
TGTGCCAGCAGTGAACCCGGGCTGAATCAGCCCCAGCATTTT
CASSEPGLNQPQHF
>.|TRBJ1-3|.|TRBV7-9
TGTGCCAGCAGCGGGACGGTTGGAAACACCATATATTTT
CASSGTVGNTIYF